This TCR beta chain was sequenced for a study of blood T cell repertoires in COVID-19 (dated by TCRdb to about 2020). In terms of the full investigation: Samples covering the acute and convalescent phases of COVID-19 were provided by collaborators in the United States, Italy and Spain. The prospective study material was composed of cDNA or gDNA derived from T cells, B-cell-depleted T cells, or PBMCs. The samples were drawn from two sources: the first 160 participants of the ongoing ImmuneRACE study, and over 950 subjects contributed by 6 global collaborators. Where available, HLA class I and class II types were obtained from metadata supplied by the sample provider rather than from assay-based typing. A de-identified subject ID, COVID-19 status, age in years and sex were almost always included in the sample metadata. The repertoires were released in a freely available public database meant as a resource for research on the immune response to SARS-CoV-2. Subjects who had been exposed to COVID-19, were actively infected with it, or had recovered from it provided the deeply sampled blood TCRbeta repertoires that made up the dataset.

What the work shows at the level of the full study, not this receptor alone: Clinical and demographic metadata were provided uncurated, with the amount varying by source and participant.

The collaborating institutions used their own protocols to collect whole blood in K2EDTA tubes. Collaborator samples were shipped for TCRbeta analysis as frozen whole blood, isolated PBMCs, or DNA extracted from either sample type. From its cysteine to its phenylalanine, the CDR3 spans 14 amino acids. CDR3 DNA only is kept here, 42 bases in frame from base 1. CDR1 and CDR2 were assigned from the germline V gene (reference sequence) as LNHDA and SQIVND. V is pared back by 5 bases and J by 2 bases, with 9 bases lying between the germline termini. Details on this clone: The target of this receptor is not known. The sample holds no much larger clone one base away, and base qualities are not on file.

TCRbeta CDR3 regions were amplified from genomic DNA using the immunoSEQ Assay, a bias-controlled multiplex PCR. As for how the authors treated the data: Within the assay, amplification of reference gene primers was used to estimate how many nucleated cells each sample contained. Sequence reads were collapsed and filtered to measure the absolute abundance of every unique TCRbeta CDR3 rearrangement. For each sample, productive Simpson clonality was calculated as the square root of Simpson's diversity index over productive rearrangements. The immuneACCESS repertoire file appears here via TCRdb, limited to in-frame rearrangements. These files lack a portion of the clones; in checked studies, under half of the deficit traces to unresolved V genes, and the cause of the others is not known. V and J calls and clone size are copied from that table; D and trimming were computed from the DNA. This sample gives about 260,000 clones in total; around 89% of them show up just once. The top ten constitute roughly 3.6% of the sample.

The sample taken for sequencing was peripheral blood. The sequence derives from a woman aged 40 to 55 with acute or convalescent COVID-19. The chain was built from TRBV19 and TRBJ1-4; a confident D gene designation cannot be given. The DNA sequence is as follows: TGTGCCAGTAGTCCGACGGGGACTAATGAAAAACTGTTTTTT. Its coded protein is CASSPTGTNEKLFF.